The clone carrying this TCR beta chain has more than one count but fewer than ten. In TCRdb, the 5' RACE reads were re-called with MiXCR into one record per CDR3 protein. The sample consists of more than 200,000 distinct CDR3 sequences, roughly 13% of them appearing once. The data were taken from a study of identical twins. The sequence derives from a young woman in good health. Sequencing was performed on memory (CD45RO+) T cells sorted from blood.

CDR3 in amino acids: CASSLALAGGLETQYF. The CDR3 nucleotides read TGCGCCAGCAGCTTGGCCTTAGCGGGAGGTTTGGAGACCCAGTACTTC. This chain joins TRBV5-1 and TRBJ2-5, with 10 bases aligning to TRBD2. V trimming: 0 bases; J trimming: 5 bases; junction bases outside the gene matches: 7. The CDR3 length is 16 residues. CDR1 and CDR2 (germline): SGHRS, YFSETQ. The full variable domain, rest sourced from reference TRBV5-1 and TRBJ2-5, is KAGVTQTPRYLIKTRGQQVTLSCSPISGHRSVSWYQQTPGQGLQFLFEYFSETQRNKGNFPGRFSGRQFSNSRSEMNVSTLELGDSALYLCASSLALAGGLETQYFGPGTRLLVL.